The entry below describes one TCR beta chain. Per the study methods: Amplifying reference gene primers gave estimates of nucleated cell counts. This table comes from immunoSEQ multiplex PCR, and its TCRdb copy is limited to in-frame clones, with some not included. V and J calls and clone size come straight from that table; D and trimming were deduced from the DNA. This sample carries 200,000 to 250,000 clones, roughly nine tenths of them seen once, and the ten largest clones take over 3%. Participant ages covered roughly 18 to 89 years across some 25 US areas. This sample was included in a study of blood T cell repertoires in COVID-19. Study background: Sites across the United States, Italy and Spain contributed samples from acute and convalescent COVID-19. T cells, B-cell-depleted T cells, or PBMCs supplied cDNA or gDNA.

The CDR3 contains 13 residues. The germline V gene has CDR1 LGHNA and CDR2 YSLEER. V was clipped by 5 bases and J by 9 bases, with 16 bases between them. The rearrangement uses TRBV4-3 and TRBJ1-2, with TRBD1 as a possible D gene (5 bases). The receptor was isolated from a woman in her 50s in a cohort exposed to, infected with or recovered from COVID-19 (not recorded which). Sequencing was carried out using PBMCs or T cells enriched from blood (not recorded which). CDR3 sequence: CASSTRDSGRYTF. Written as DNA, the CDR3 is TGCGCCAGCAGCACTCGGGACTCAGGACGCTACACCTTC.